This entry describes one T cell receptor (beta chain). The CDR3 is 15 residues long. Between the trimmed V and J ends, which lost 7 bases and 5 bases, there was a span of 17 bases. In germline, CDR1 is MDHEN, CDR2 SYDVKM. Sequencing was performed with immunoSEQ multiplex PCR; in TCRdb, only in-frame clones are kept and a portion is missing. The sample records fewer than 90,000 clones, roughly 90% being singletons. The sample belongs to a study of OX40 agonist ivuxolimab in advanced cancers. The chain carries TRBV28 and TRBJ2-2; D is possibly TRBD1 (6 bases). This receptor was identified in an adult with an advanced solid tumor such as melanoma, head and neck, liver or kidney cancer. Source: CD4+ or CD8+ T cells sorted from blood, taken in a trial of the OX40 agonist ivuxolimab. The CDR3 coding sequence is TGTGCCAGCATGCGTCAGGGGTTTGGGACCGGGGAGCTGTTTTTT. Amino acid sequence: CASMRQGFGTGELFF.